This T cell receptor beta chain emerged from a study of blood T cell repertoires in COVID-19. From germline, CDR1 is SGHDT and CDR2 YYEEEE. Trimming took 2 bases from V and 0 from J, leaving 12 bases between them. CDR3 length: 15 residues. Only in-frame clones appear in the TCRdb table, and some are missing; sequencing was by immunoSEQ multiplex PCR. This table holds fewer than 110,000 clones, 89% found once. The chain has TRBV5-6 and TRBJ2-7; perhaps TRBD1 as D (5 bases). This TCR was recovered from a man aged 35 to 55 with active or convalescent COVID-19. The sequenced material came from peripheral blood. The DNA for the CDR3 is TGTGCCAGCAGCTTTTACAGGTGGAGCTCCTACGAGCAGTACTTC. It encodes CASSFYRWSSYEQYF. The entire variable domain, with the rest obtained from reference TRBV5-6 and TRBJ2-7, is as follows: DAGVTQSPTHLIKTRGQQVTLRCSPKSGHDTVSWYQQALGQGPQFIFQYYEEEERQRGNFPDRFSGHQFPNYSSELNVNALLLGDSALYLCASSFYRWSSYEQYFGPGTRLTVT.